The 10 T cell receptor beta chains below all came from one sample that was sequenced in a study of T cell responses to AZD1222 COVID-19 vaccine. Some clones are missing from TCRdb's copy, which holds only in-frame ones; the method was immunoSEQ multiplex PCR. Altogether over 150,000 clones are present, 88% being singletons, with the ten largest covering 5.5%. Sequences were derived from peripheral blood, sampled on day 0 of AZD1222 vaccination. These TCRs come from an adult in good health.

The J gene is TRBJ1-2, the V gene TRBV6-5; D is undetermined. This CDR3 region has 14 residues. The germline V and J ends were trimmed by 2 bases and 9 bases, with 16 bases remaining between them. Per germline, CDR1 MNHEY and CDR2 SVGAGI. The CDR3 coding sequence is TGTGCCAGCAGTTACCCGAACCTCGCCGGGAGCTACACCTTC. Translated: CASSYPNLAGSYTF.

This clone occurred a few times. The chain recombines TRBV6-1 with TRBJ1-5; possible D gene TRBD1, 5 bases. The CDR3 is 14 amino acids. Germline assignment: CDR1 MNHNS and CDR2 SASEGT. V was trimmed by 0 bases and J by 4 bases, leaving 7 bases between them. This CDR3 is CASSEAQENQPQHF. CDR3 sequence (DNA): TGTGCCAGCAGTGAAGCACAGGAAAATCAGCCCCAGCATTTT.

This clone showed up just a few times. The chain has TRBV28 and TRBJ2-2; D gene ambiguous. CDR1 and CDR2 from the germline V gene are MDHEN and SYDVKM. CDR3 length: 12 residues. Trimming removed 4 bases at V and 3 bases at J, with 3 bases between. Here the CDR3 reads CASSYDTGELFF. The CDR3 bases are TGTGCCAGCAGTTACGACACCGGGGAGCTGTTTTTT.

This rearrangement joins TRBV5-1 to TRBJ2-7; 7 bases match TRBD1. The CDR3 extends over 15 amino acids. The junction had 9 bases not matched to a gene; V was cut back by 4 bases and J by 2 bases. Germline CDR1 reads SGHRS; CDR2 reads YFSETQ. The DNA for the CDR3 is TGCGCCAGCAGCCCGAAGCGACAGGGAGCCTACGAGCAGTACTTC. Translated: CASSPKRQGAYEQYF.

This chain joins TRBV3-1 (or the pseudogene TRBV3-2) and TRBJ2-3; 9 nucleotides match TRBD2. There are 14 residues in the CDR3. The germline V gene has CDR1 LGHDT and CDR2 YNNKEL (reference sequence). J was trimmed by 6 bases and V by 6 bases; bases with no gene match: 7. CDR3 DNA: TGTGCCAGCAGTCGTAGCGGGAGCCCCGATACGCAGTATTTT. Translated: CASSRSGSPDTQYF.

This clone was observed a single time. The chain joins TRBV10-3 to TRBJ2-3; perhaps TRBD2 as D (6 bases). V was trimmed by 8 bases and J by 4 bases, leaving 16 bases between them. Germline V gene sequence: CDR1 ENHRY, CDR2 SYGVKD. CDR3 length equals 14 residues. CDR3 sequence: CAIRDFTSSDTQYF. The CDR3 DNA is TGTGCCATCCGGGACTTTACAAGTTCAGATACGCAGTATTTT.

The CDR3 spells CASTLRGAYEQYF. In DNA form, the CDR3 reads TGTGCCAGCACCCTGAGGGGTGCTTACGAGCAGTACTTC. The chain employs TRBV6-5 and TRBJ2-7, with D perhaps TRBD1 or TRBD2 (5 bases each). The V end lost 7 bases, the J end lost 4 bases, and 14 bases lay between the germline ends. CDR1 and CDR2 (germline): MNHEY, SVGAGI. The CDR3 has 13 residues.

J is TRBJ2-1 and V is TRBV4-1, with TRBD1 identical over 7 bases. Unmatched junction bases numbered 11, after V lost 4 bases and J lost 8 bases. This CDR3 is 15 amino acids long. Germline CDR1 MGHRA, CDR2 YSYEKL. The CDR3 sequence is CASSLRARQGDEQFF. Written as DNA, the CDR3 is TGCGCCAGCAGCCTCAGGGCCAGACAGGGCGATGAGCAGTTCTTC.

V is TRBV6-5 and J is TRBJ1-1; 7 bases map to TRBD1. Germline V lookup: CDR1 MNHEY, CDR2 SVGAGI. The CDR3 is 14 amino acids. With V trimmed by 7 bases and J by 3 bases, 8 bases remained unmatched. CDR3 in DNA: TGTGCCAGCATCCAAAGACAGGGAGACACTGAAGCTTTCTTT. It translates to CASIQRQGDTEAFF.

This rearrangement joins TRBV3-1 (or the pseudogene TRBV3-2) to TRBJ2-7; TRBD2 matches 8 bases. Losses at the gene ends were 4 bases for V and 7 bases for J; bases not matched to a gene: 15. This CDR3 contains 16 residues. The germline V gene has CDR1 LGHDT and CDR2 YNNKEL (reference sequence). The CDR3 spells CASSPSMVGRAGEQYF. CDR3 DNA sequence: TGTGCCAGCAGCCCAAGCATGGTCGGGAGGGCCGGAGAGCAGTACTTC.